The entry that follows covers one TCR beta chain sequence. What it binds is not known. Healthy HIV-negative adults with no recent acute infections or vaccinations were recruited as donors. The CDR3 consists of 15 residues. Germline trimming cut 7 bases from V and 1 base from J; bases unmatched to any gene: 9. Germline loops: CDR1 LNHDA, CDR2 SQIVND (reference sequence). Using immunoSEQ multiplex PCR, the repertoire was profiled, and TCRdb retains in-frame clones only, with some absent. The profile covers approximately 350,000 clones, with around 96% appearing a single time and about 0.32% taken by the ten largest. These data come from a study of shared clonotypes between healthy human individuals. Across the study: Each donor's CD8 memory used one plate, CD8 naive two, each CD4 subset three. Overall study findings and caveats: It was observed that roughly 5.4% of naive CD4 clonotypes were shared across several donors. Clonotype sharing among donors was expected to depend on sequencing depth.

The rearrangement uses TRBV19 and TRBJ1-1, with TRBD1 matching 7 bases. Sample: memory CD8+ T cells sorted from blood. Subset here: CD45RO+ cells pooled with CCR7-negative TemRA cells. The TCR comes from a young man in good health. The CDR3 sequence: CASIRQGGGNTEAFF. The CDR3 DNA sequence: TGTGCCAGTATCCGGCAGGGGGGAGGGAACACTGAAGCTTTCTTT.